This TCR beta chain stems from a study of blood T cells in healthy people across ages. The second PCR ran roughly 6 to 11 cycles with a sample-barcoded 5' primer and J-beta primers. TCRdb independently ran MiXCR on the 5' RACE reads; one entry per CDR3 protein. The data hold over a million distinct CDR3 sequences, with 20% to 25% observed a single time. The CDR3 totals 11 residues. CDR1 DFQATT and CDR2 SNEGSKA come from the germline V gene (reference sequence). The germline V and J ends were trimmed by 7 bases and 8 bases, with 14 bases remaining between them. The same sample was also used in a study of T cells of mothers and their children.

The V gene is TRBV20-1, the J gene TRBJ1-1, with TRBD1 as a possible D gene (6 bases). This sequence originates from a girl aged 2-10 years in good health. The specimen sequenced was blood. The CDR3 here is CSVRTASEAFF. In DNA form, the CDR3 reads TGCAGTGTAAGGACAGCCTCCGAAGCTTTCTTT.